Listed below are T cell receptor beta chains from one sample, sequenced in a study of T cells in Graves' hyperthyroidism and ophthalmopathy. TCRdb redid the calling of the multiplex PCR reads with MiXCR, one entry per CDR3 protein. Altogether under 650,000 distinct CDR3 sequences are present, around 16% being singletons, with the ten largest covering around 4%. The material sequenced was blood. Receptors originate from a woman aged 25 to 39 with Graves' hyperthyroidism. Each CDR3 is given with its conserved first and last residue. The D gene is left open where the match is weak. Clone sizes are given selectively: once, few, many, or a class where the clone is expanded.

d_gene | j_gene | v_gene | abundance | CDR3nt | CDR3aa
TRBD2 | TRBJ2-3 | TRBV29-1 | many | TGCAGCCTTTCGGGGACTACTGGCATGGATACGCAGTATTTT | CSLSGTTGMDTQYF
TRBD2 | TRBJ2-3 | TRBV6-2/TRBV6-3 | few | TGTGCCAGCAGTCCCGGACTAGCGGATAGATGGGATACGCAGTATTTT | CASSPGLADRWDTQYF
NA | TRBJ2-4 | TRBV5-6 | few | TGTGCCAGCACCCTCACCGGGGCACTAAAAAACATTCAGTACTTC | CASTLTGALKNIQYF
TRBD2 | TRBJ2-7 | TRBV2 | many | TGTGCCAGCAGTCCCGCGACTAGCGGCTACGAGCAGTACTTC | CASSPATSGYEQYF
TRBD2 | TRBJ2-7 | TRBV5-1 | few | TGCGCCAGCAGCCCGGGGGGGACCCGAGGGGAGCAGTACTTC | CASSPGGTRGEQYF
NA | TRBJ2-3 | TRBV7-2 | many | TGTGCCAGCAGCTTAGGAGGGGCTACAGATACGCAGTATTTT | CASSLGGATDTQYF
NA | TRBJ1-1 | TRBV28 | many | TGTGCCAGCACCCCAAGCGGGGGGGGGCCGAAGAAAGCTTTCTTT | CASTPSGGGPKKAFF
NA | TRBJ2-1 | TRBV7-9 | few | TGTGCCAGCGGCTTAGGATCCCGCTGGGATGAGCAGTTCTTC | CASGLGSRWDEQFF
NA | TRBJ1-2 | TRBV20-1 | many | TGCAGTGCTCGGACGCAGGAGGCCTTAAACTATGGCTACACCTTC | CSARTQEALNYGYTF
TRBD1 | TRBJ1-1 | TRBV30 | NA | TGTGCCTCCCAAGCGACAGGGGAGGCTGAAGCTTTCTTT | CASQATGEAEAFF
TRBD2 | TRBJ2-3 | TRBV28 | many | TGTGCCAGCAGTATATTAGCGGGAGCCCTCTTAGATACGCAGTATTTT | CASSILAGALLDTQYF
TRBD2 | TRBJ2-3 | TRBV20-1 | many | TGCAGTGCTAGATCCGGACTAGCGGCCACAGATACGCAGTATTTT | CSARSGLAATDTQYF
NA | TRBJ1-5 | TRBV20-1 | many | TGCAGTGCCTCTCATACGCTCTATAGCAATCAGCCCCAGCATTTT | CSASHTLYSNQPQHF
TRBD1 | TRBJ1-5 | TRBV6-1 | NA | TGTGCCAGCAGTTTCACAGGGGGCGGGAATAATCAGCCCCAGCATTTT | CASSFTGGGNNQPQHF
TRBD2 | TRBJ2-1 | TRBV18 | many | TGTGCCAGCTCACCACCGGAACTAGCGGGATGGGGTGAGCAGTTCTTC | CASSPPELAGWGEQFF
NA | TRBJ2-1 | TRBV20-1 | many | TGCAGTGCTACTAGCGCGCGAAACAATGAGCAGTTCTTC | CSATSARNNEQFF
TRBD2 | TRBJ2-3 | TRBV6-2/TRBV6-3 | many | TGTGCCAGCAACTTAGCGGGAGTGACAGATACGCAGTATTTT | CASNLAGVTDTQYF
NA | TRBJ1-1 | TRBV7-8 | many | TGTGCCAGCAGCGAAGGACAGATGAAGCTCATGAACACTGAAGCTTTCTTT | CASSEGQMKLMNTEAFF
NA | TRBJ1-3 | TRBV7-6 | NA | TGTGCCAGCAGCCCTAAATGGGGGCCCTCTGGAAACACCATATATTTT | CASSPKWGPSGNTIYF
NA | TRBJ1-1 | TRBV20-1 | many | TGCAGTGCTAGAGCGCGGGTTGAAGCTTTCTTT | CSARARVEAFF